The 27 T cell receptor beta chains below all came from one sample that was sequenced in a study of cytomegalovirus exposure and HLA in healthy donors. Primers included in the PCR were 60 Vbeta and 13 Jbeta primers. TCRdb's copy holds only in-frame clones and misses some; the assay was immunoSEQ multiplex PCR. The sample includes some 100,000 clones, around three quarters of them seen just once. The sequencing sample was made of PBMCs. These receptors were obtained from a female donor in good health and CMV-seropositive.

The chain employs TRBV5-5 and TRBJ2-7, with D possibly TRBD1 on 6 matching bases. With 2 bases removed from V and 5 bases from J, the gap between germline ends came to 14 bases. The germline gives CDR1 SGHKS, CDR2 YYEKEE (reference sequence). There are 14 residues in the CDR3. The CDR3, as DNA: TGTGCCAGCAGCTTAATTACAGGGAGACACGAGCAGTACTTC. Its protein is CASSLITGRHEQYF.

The rearrangement joins TRBV5-6 to TRBJ1-2; no clear D. The germline V gene has CDR1 SGHDT and CDR2 YYEEEE. V gave up 4 bases and J gave up 0 bases, with 13 bases separating them. This CDR3 has 15 residues. The CDR3 loop reads CASSPLRETNYGYTF. CDR3 DNA sequence: TGTGCCAGCAGCCCCCTCCGGGAAACTAACTATGGCTACACCTTC.

The chain joins TRBV29-1 to TRBJ1-2; D is unresolved. Trimming removed 2 bases at V and 4 bases at J, with 11 bases between. The CDR3 contains 13 residues. CDR1 is SQVTM, CDR2 ANQGSEA, per germline. In DNA, the CDR3 is TGCAGCGTTGAAAGAGGGTCTGGCTATGGCTACACCTTC. This codes for CSVERGSGYGYTF.

DNA of the CDR3: TGTGCCAGCAGCTTGATGGGGGGACCCACTGAAGCTTTCTTT. It translates to CASSLMGGPTEAFF. This rearrangement joins TRBV5-6 to TRBJ1-1; tentative D call: TRBD1 (5 bases). CDR1 is SGHDT, CDR2 YYEEEE, per germline. This CDR3 is built from 14 residues. Trimming removed 1 base from V and 4 bases from J, with 11 bases in between.

The chain combines TRBV10-1 with TRBJ2-1; D not resolved. The CDR3 runs to 14 residues. Germline lookup yields CDR1 WNHNN and CDR2 SYGVQD (reference sequence). V was pared by 0 bases and J by 4 bases, with 7 bases between. In nucleotides, the CDR3 is TGCGCCAGCAGTGAGTCCCCGGTGTACAATGAGCAGTTCTTC. Encoded protein: CASSESPVYNEQFF.

The gene calls are TRBV6-5 and TRBJ1-1, with TRBD1 identical over 9 bases. Germline V gives CDR1 MNHEY, CDR2 SVGAGI. This CDR3 spans 14 amino acids. V lost 5 bases and J lost 1; bases outside the gene matches: 2. Here the CDR3 DNA reads TGTGCCAGCAGTCGACAGGGGGGGAACACTGAAGCTTTCTTT. This translates into CASSRQGGNTEAFF.

The gene calls are TRBV11-2 and TRBJ2-3, with D possibly being TRBD2 (6 bases). Trimming took off 2 bases at V and 7 bases at J, with 13 bases between the two ends. From germline, CDR1 is SGHAT and CDR2 FQNNGV. This CDR3 spans 14 amino acids. The CDR3 reads CASSLTPGGNTQYF. The CDR3 coding sequence is TGTGCCAGCAGCTTAACCCCCGGGGGAAATACGCAGTATTTT.

The rearrangement links TRBV11-2 to TRBJ1-2; D may be TRBD1 (5 bases). V lost 1 base, J lost 6 bases, and 12 bases lay in between. This CDR3 is 14 amino acids long. Germline values: CDR1 SGHAT, CDR2 FQNNGV. Here the CDR3 DNA reads TGTGCCAGCAGCTTAGTAGCACGGACACATGGCTACACCTTC. Its protein product is CASSLVARTHGYTF.

This clone has only one observation. This chain joins TRBV5-1 and TRBJ2-3; 9 nucleotides agree with TRBD1. CDR1 SGHRS and CDR2 YFSETQ come from the germline V gene. The trim removed 8 bases at V and 4 bases at J, leaving 20 bases unmatched. This CDR3 is 18 amino acids long. CDR3 nucleotide sequence: TGCGCCAGTGCGCGGCTCCTAACCGGGACAGGGAGGCCAGATACGCAGTATTTT. Translating gives CASARLLTGTGRPDTQYF.

The chain joins TRBV7-9 to TRBJ1-2; TRBD1 agrees at 8 bases. The CDR3 length is 13 residues. Germline V CDR1 and CDR2: SEHNR, FQNEAQ (reference sequence). V lost 6 bases, J lost 5 bases, and 5 bases stayed unmatched. The CDR3 region has the DNA TGTGCCAGCAGTCCCGGGACAGGATATGGCTACACCTTC. Protein: CASSPGTGYGYTF. Full variable domain (missing parts from reference TRBV7-9 and TRBJ1-2): DTGVSQNPRHKITKRGQNVTFRCDPISEHNRLYWYRQTLGQGPEFLTYFQNEAQLEKSRLLSDRFSAERPKGSFSTLEIQRTEQGDSAMYLCASSPGTGYGYTFGSGTRLTVV.

The V and J genes are TRBV5-1 and TRBJ2-3; D is possibly TRBD2 (6 bases). The CDR3 runs to 14 residues. V lost 4 bases and J lost 4, with 13 bases in between. Germline CDR1 reads SGHRS; CDR2 reads YFSETQ. CDR3 nucleotides: TGCGCCAGCAGCCGAGGACTATCCCCAGATACGCAGTATTTT. Amino acid sequence: CASSRGLSPDTQYF.

The chain is built from TRBV18 and TRBJ2-5; D is uncertain. The V gene's germline CDR1 is KGHSH and CDR2 LQKENI. The CDR3 runs 13 residues. V was trimmed by 1 base and J by 2 bases, leaving 5 bases between them. CDR3 loop: CASSPRQQETQYF. CDR3 in DNA: TGTGCCAGCTCACCACGGCAACAAGAGACCCAGTACTTC.

The rearrangement joins TRBV28 to TRBJ2-2; a possible D gene is TRBD1 (5 bases). The V gene's germline CDR1 is MDHEN and CDR2 SYDVKM. CDR3 size: 15 residues. The ends were cut back, 5 bases at V and 6 bases at J, with 16 bases in the middle. CDR3 coding DNA: TGTGCCAGCAGTGTGGGCAGGGCCCGGTCCGGGGAGCTGTTTTTT. As protein: CASSVGRARSGELFF.

This clone was detected a few times. This chain joins TRBV6-4 and TRBJ2-3; D is perhaps TRBD1 (6 bases). The CDR3 consists of 15 residues. Germline CDR1 reads MRHNA; CDR2 reads SNTAGT. Trimming stripped 2 bases from V and 2 bases from J, with 11 bases between. The CDR3 is CASSDGVGATDTQYF. The CDR3 DNA sequence: TGTGCCAGCAGTGACGGGGTGGGGGCCACAGATACGCAGTATTTT.

The genes are TRBV11-2 and TRBJ2-7, with D uncertain. This CDR3 is 15 amino acids long. Looked up from germline, CDR1 is SGHAT and CDR2 is FQNNGV. Trimming took 0 bases from V and 0 from J, leaving 9 bases between them. The CDR3 nucleotides read TGTGCCAGCAGCTTAGATAGAGTGAGCTCCTACGAGCAGTACTTC. This sequence encodes CASSLDRVSSYEQYF.

V gene TRBV5-1 combines with J gene TRBJ1-2; D gene unclear. This CDR3 is built from 14 residues. Germline V gene data show CDR1 as SGHRS and CDR2 as YFSETQ. The V gene lost 1 base and the J gene lost 2 bases, with 9 bases spanning the gap. The CDR3 spells CASSLQEANYGYTF. CDR3 DNA sequence: TGCGCCAGCAGCTTGCAGGAGGCGAACTATGGCTACACCTTC.

The chain recombines TRBV7-6 with TRBJ1-1; D remains unclear. Germline V gene sequence: CDR1 SGHVS, CDR2 FNYEAQ. Trimming cost V 1 base and J 5 bases, with 8 bases left between them. The CDR3 covers 13 residues. CDR3 residues: CASSLGSGTEAFF. The CDR3 nucleotides read TGTGCCAGCAGCTTAGGTTCGGGGACTGAAGCTTTCTTT.

The genes are TRBV7-9 and TRBJ1-3; tentative D call: TRBD1 (5 bases). V gave up 2 bases and J gave up 2 bases, with 7 bases separating them. CDR3 length equals 14 residues. Germline V gene sequence: CDR1 SEHNR, CDR2 FQNEAQ (reference sequence). CDR3 coding DNA: TGTGCCAGCAGCTTACAGGGTGCTGGAAACACCATATATTTT. This codes for CASSLQGAGNTIYF.

The chain recombines TRBV5-4 with TRBJ2-3; TRBD2 might be the D (6 bases). Trimming removed 4 bases at V and 5 bases at J, with 8 bases between. CDR1 and CDR2 (germline): SGHNT, YYREEE (reference sequence). The CDR3 is made up of 12 amino acids. Here the CDR3 reads CASSGEVDTQYF. For the CDR3, the DNA is TGTGCCAGCAGCGGGGAGGTAGATACGCAGTATTTT.

V is TRBV7-2 and J is TRBJ1-2; 7 nucleotides agree with TRBD1. With V trimmed by 8 bases and J by 8 bases, 8 bases remained unmatched. Germline loops: CDR1 SGHTA, CDR2 FQGNSA. The CDR3 covers 12 residues. CDR3 DNA sequence: TGTGCCAGCGGACGACAGGGTGGCGGCTACACCTTC. Its protein is CASGRQGGGYTF.

The chain carries TRBV5-4 and TRBJ2-5; TRBD2 matches at 12 bases. The V gene's germline CDR1 is SGHNT and CDR2 YYREEE (reference sequence). V gave up 4 bases and J gave up 5 bases; unmatched junction bases: 3. This CDR3 region has 14 residues. The CDR3 DNA reads TGTGCCAGCAGCCCTAGCGGGAGGGATGAGACCCAGTACTTC. Its protein product is CASSPSGRDETQYF.

This chain uses TRBV19 with TRBJ2-7, with a tentative D call TRBD1 (7 bases). CDR1 and CDR2 (germline): LNHDA, SQIVND (reference sequence). The CDR3 runs 14 residues. The V end was cut by 9 bases, the J end by 7 bases, with 22 bases between. DNA of the CDR3: TGTGCCAGCCGACAGGGAGGAGGGGTTGGGGAGCAGTACTTC. Translated: CASRQGGGVGEQYF.

The CDR3 loop reads CASSLTGGTYQPQHF. The CDR3, as DNA: TGTGCCAGCAGCTTGACAGGGGGAACCTATCAGCCCCAGCATTTT. The chain joins TRBV5-6 to TRBJ1-5, with TRBD1 matching over 8 bases. This CDR3 comprises 15 residues. CDR1 and CDR2 from the germline V gene are SGHDT and YYEEEE. V lost 1 base, J lost 5 bases, and 5 bases stayed unmatched.

Written as DNA, the CDR3 is TGTGCCAGCAGCACCCTAGCGGGCGATGAGCAGTTCTTC. This gives the protein CASSTLAGDEQFF. V is TRBV7-9 and J is TRBJ2-1; 8 bases line up with TRBD2. Per the germline V gene, CDR1 is SEHNR and CDR2 is FQNEAQ (reference sequence). The CDR3 length is 13 residues. V lost 5 bases, J lost 8 bases, and 5 bases stayed unmatched.

This chain links TRBV13 with TRBJ2-2; weak D call: TRBD1 (6 bases). The CDR3 is 19 amino acids. CDR1 PRHDT and CDR2 FYEKMQ come from the germline V gene (reference sequence). V was clipped by 4 bases and J by 7 bases, with 28 bases between them. The CDR3 region is CASSSIQTGTTYGDGELFF. Written as DNA, the CDR3 is TGTGCCAGCAGCTCCATACAAACCGGGACAACTTACGGCGACGGGGAGCTGTTTTTT.

This chain joins TRBV19 and TRBJ1-6; TRBD1 agrees at 7 bases. The CDR3 length is 14 residues. Germline V gene data show CDR1 as LNHDA and CDR2 as SQIVND (reference sequence). The V gene end was trimmed by 10 bases and the J gene end by 5 bases; junction bases not matched to a gene: 8. The CDR3: CATTGQPNNSPLHF. CDR3 nucleotides: TGTGCCACCACGGGACAGCCGAATAATTCACCCCTCCACTTT.

The chain has TRBV18 and TRBJ1-1; D is perhaps TRBD1 (5 bases). The CDR3 extends over 15 amino acids. Germline V gene sequence: CDR1 KGHSH, CDR2 LQKENI. The ends were cut back, 3 bases at V and 0 bases at J, with 11 bases in the middle. The CDR3 region has the DNA TGTGCCAGCTCACCCGAACAGGCAGTGAACACTGAAGCTTTCTTT. Its protein is CASSPEQAVNTEAFF.